The next 18 T cell receptor beta chains were all read from a single sample in a study of cytomegalovirus exposure and HLA in healthy donors. Primers: 60 Vbeta forward and 13 Jbeta reverse. Sequencing was performed with immunoSEQ multiplex PCR; in TCRdb, only in-frame clones are kept and a portion is missing. The data contain under 150,000 clones, around four fifths of them singletons. Sequencing used PBMCs. The receptors here all came from a man aged 30-40 years in good health and CMV-seronegative.

Details on this clone: This specimen includes other DNA sequences encoding the same CDR3. The chain employs TRBV6-5 and TRBJ1-2; tentative D call: TRBD1 (5 bases). Trimming left V 0 bases short and J 4 bases short, with 6 bases between. This CDR3 contains 13 residues. The germline gives CDR1 MNHEY, CDR2 SVGAGI. The CDR3 nucleotides are TGTGCCAGCAGTTACTCGCAGGGCTATGGCTACACCTTC. The encoded protein is CASSYSQGYGYTF.

The sample holds one count of this clone. The rearrangement uses TRBV28 and TRBJ1-2; D gene uncertain. Trimming took off 2 bases at V and 0 bases at J, with 7 bases between the two ends. The CDR3 consists of 14 residues. Germline-derived CDR1 and CDR2 are MDHEN and SYDVKM. The CDR3 is CASSLTLANYGYTF. The CDR3 nucleotides read TGTGCCAGCAGTTTAACACTAGCTAACTATGGCTACACCTTC.

The chain has TRBV19 and TRBJ2-7, with TRBD2 identical over 13 bases. From germline, CDR1 is LNHDA and CDR2 SQIVND (reference sequence). The CDR3 covers 18 residues. Trimming cost V 5 bases and J 0 bases; bases outside gene matches: 10. CDR3 in amino acids: CASSLSGLAGESSYEQYF. DNA for the CDR3: TGTGCCAGTAGTTTATCCGGACTAGCGGGGGAAAGCTCCTACGAGCAGTACTTC.

This clone turned up a few times. The chain uses TRBV7-9 and TRBJ2-1; unclear D gene. Deletions cut 4 bases from V and 8 bases from J, with 9 bases between. From germline, CDR1 is SEHNR and CDR2 FQNEAQ (reference sequence). The CDR3 extends over 12 amino acids. The CDR3 nucleotides are TGTGCCAGCAGCTCCCTTATCCATGAGCAGTTCTTC. It codes for CASSSLIHEQFF. Complete variable domain (other parts from reference TRBV7-9 and TRBJ2-1): DTGVSQNPRHKITKRGQNVTFRCDPISEHNRLYWYRQTLGQGPEFLTYFQNEAQLEKSRLLSDRFSAERPKGSFSTLEIQRTEQGDSAMYLCASSSLIHEQFFGPGTRLTVL.

On this clone itself: The junction departs from the called germline gene at one end, perhaps through a read error. V and J are TRBV4-1 and TRBJ1-5; 7 bases match TRBD1. Germline assignment: CDR1 MGHRA and CDR2 YSYEKL. This CDR3 has 15 amino acids. In nucleotides, the CDR3 is TGCGCCAGCAGCCCCACAGGGGTCCCCAATCAGCCCCAGAATTTT. As protein: CASSPTGVPNQPQNF.

V and J are TRBV20-1 and TRBJ2-7, with D hard to call. Per the germline V gene, CDR1 is DFQATT and CDR2 is SNEGSKA (reference sequence). With 0 bases removed from V and 5 bases from J, the gap between germline ends came to 2 bases. This CDR3 region has 10 residues. The chain's CDR3 is CSARDNEQYF. The CDR3 DNA sequence: TGCAGTGCTAGAGATAACGAGCAGTACTTC.

Here the CDR3 DNA reads TGTGCCACCAGCAGAGGCTATCGGACTAGCGGGAGAGTTCAAAGCTCCTACAATGAGCAGTTCTTC. As protein: CATSRGYRTSGRVQSSYNEQFF. The chain uses TRBV15 and TRBJ2-1; 13 bases map to TRBD2. The CDR3 extends over 22 amino acids. Germline assignment: CDR1 LNHNV and CDR2 YYDKDF (reference sequence). V shed 1 base, J shed 0 bases, and the junction held 15 bases outside the gene matches.

The genes are TRBV18 and TRBJ1-2, with D possibly TRBD1 on 6 matching bases. V was trimmed by 3 bases and J by 1 base, leaving 9 bases between them. Germline values: CDR1 KGHSH, CDR2 LQKENI. The length of the CDR3 is 14 residues. The CDR3 loop is CASSPRDNNYGYTF. CDR3 in DNA: TGTGCCAGCTCACCCCGGGACAATAACTATGGCTACACCTTC.

The chain is built from TRBV5-1 and TRBJ1-3; D not resolved. The CDR3 is 12 amino acids. Trimming took off 0 bases at V and 8 bases at J, with 6 bases between the two ends. The germline CDR1 and CDR2 sequences are SGHRS and YFSETQ. The DNA of the CDR3 is TGCGCCAGCAGCTTGGCCGGGGACACCATATATTTT. As protein: CASSLAGDTIYF.

V and J are TRBV20-1 and TRBJ2-3, with D possibly being TRBD1 (5 bases). Trimming pared 4 bases from V and 10 bases from J, leaving 12 bases between. CDR3 length: 11 residues. Germline V gene lookup returns CDR1 DFQATT and CDR2 SNEGSKA (reference sequence). CDR3 region: CSANLDKAQYF. CDR3 DNA sequence: TGCAGTGCTAACTTGGACAAGGCGCAGTATTTT.

This clone was counted between two and nine times. The chain carries TRBV6-6 and TRBJ1-1; possibly TRBD1 for D (6 bases). CDR3 length: 13 residues. Between the trimmed V and J ends, which lost 10 bases and 7 bases, there was a span of 19 bases. Germline V gene sequence: CDR1 MNHNY, CDR2 SVGAGI (reference sequence). The CDR3 protein is CATVAPGVIEAFF. CDR3 sequence (DNA): TGTGCCACCGTTGCCCCAGGGGTGATTGAAGCTTTCTTT.

CDR3 protein: CASSPRSDEQFF. The DNA for the CDR3 is TGTGCCAGCAGCCCCCGCTCGGATGAGCAGTTCTTC. The chain recombines TRBV5-8 with TRBJ2-1; no clear D gene. The germline V and J ends were trimmed by 4 bases and 8 bases, with 10 bases remaining between them. The CDR3 is 12 residues long. Germline CDR1 reads SGHTS; CDR2 reads YDEGEE. Variable domain in full (rest from reference TRBV5-8 and TRBJ2-1): EAGVTQSPTHLIKTRGQQATLRCSPISGHTSVYWYQQALGLGLQFLLWYDEGEERNRGNFPPRFSGRQFPNYSSELNVNALELEDSALYLCASSPRSDEQFFGPGTRLTVL.

In its sample, this clone was seen a few times. The CDR3 sequence: CASSRLAGEDTQYF. The CDR3 DNA follows: TGTGCCAGCAGCAGACTAGCGGGAGAAGATACGCAGTATTTT. The chain joins TRBV27 to TRBJ2-3; TRBD2 agrees at 12 bases. Germline trimming cut 6 bases from V and 5 bases from J; bases unmatched to any gene: 3. Per germline, CDR1 MNHEY and CDR2 SMNVEV (reference sequence). This CDR3 has 14 amino acids.

The rearrangement links TRBV15 to TRBJ2-3; 10 positions match TRBD2. Per the germline V gene, CDR1 is LNHNV and CDR2 is YYDKDF (reference sequence). V trimming: 3 bases; J trimming: 1 base; junction bases outside the gene matches: 16. This CDR3 region has 20 residues. The CDR3 DNA is TGTGCCACCAGCAGCCCAGGAGGCCCGCTAGCGGGAGTCGGCACAGATACGCAGTATTTT. Encoded protein: CATSSPGGPLAGVGTDTQYF. Drawing the rest from reference TRBV15 and TRBJ2-3, the complete variable domain is DAMVIQNPRYQVTQFGKPVTLSCSQTLNHNVMYWYQQKSSQAPKLLFHYYDKDFNNEADTPDNFQSRRPNTSFCFLDIRSPGLGDTAMYLCATSSPGGPLAGVGTDTQYFGPGTRLTVL.

The chain is built from TRBV2 and TRBJ2-3, with 11 bases matching TRBD2. Trimming cost V 7 bases and J 3 bases; bases outside gene matches: 9. CDR1 is SNHLY, CDR2 FYNNEI, per germline. This CDR3 has 16 amino acids. CDR3: CASKSVTSGVTDTQYF. The CDR3 DNA sequence: TGTGCCAGCAAGAGTGTGACTAGCGGGGTAACAGATACGCAGTATTTT. Full variable domain (missing parts from reference TRBV2 and TRBJ2-3): EPEVTQTPSHQVTQMGQEVILRCVPISNHLYFYWYRQILGQKVEFLVSFYNNEISEKSEIFDDQFSVERPDGSNFTLKIRSTKLEDSAMYFCASKSVTSGVTDTQYFGPGTRLTVL.

The chain is built from TRBV6-1 and TRBJ1-3; 7 bases align to TRBD1. Looked up from germline, CDR1 is MNHNS and CDR2 is SASEGT. V gave up 6 bases and J gave up 0 bases; unmatched junction bases: 5. This CDR3 is 15 amino acids long. CDR3 bases: TGTGCCAGCAGATCGGACAGGACCTCTGGAAACACCATATATTTT. It translates to CASRSDRTSGNTIYF.

The chain uses TRBV25-1 and TRBJ2-5; TRBD1 is a possible D gene (5 bases). CDR3 size: 15 residues. CDR1 and CDR2 from the germline V gene are MGHDK and SYGVNS. V lost 3 bases and J lost 3, with 14 bases in between. The CDR3 DNA reads TGTGCCAGCAGTGACCCTGGGCAGGGTAAAGAGACCCAGTACTTC. This sequence encodes CASSDPGQGKETQYF.

The chain joins TRBV5-1 to TRBJ1-1; D uncertain. V was clipped by 5 bases and J by 5 bases, with 16 bases between them. From germline, CDR1 is SGHRS and CDR2 YFSETQ. This CDR3 has 14 residues. The CDR3 bases are TGCGCCAGCAGATCCGGCCCCCCGGGGACTGAAGCTTTCTTT. Translated: CASRSGPPGTEAFF.